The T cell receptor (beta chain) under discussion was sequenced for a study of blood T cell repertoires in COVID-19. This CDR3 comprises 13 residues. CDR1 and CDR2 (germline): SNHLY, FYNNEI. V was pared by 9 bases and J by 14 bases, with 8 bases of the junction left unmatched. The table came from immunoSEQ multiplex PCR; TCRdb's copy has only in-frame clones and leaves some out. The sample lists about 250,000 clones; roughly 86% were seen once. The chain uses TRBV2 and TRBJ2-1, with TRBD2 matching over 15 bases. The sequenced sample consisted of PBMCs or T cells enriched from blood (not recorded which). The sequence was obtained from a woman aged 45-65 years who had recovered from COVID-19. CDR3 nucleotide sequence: TGTGCCAGTAGACCCGGGACTAGCGGGGGGAAGTTCTTC. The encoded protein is CASRPGTSGGKFF.